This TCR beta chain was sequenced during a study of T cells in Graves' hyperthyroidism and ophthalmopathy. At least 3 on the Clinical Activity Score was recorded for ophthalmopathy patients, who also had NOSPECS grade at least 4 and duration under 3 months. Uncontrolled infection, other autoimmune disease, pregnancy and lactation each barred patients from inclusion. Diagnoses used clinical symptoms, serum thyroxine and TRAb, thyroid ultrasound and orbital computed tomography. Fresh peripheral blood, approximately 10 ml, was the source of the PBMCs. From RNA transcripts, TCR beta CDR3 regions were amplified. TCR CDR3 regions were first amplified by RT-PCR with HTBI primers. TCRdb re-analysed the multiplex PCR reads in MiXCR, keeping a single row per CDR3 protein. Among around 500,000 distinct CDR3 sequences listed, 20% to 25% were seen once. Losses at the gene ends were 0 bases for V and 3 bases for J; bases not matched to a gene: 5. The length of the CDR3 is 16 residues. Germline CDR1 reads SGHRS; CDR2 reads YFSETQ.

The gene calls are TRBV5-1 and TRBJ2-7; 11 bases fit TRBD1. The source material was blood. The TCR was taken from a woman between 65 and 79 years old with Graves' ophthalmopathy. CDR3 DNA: TGCGCCAGCAGCTTGGCAGTGGGACAGGGGGTCTACGAGCAGTACTTC. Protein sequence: CASSLAVGQGVYEQYF.